This T cell receptor beta chain appears in the sequencing data of a study of cytomegalovirus exposure and HLA in healthy donors. A note on this clone: Its target is unknown.

Findings and limits, study-wide: The likely explanation for a cluster of highly shared sequence variants was sequencing artifact.

Vbeta (60) and Jbeta (13) primers were used in the PCR. TCRdb keeps only in-frame clones here, not all; method: immunoSEQ multiplex PCR. The sample records nearly 110,000 clones, over 70% being singletons. There are 14 residues in the CDR3. CDR1 and CDR2 from the germline V gene are KGHSH and LQKENI. V dropped 3 bases and J dropped 5 bases, with 8 bases sitting between them. The sequence was collected from a male donor in good health and CMV-seropositive. The chain recombines TRBV18 with TRBJ1-6; no reliable D call. Sequencing was carried out using PBMCs. The CDR3 bases are TGTGCCAGCTCACCCTTCGCGGATAATTCACCCCTCCACTTT. Protein: CASSPFADNSPLHF.